Listed below are T cell receptor beta chains from one sample, sequenced in a study of spatial heterogeneity in lung cancer. Using its own MiXCR run on the 5' RACE reads, TCRdb lists one record per CDR3 protein. The data show about 1,100 distinct CDR3 sequences, with roughly 6.7% seen just once and about an eighth held by the top ten. The starting material was normal lung tissue next to the tumor, obtained at surgery. These receptors were obtained from a male donor with early-stage non-small cell lung cancer. Both conserved end residues are part of each CDR3. The order of the fields is V gene, CDR3 protein.

v_call: TRBV12-3/TRBV12-4; cdr3_aa: CASSLNRVWYEQYF
v_call: TRBV29-1; cdr3_aa: CSVARQQETQYF
v_call: TRBV7-2; cdr3_aa: CASSLWQGRNQSQHF
v_call: TRBV5-1; cdr3_aa: CASWTGSSTDTQYF
v_call: TRBV18; cdr3_aa: CASSPDRFRNTIYF
v_call: TRBV7-3; cdr3_aa: CASSPGLGDEQFF
v_call: TRBV14; cdr3_aa: CASQEGGILYNEQFF
v_call: TRBV7-2; cdr3_aa: CASSSTRDVETQYF
v_call: TRBV7-9; cdr3_aa: CASSLGGGEADTQYF
v_call: TRBV27; cdr3_aa: CASSLMGQGAGGELFF
v_call: TRBV5-5; cdr3_aa: CASSLAAGAHSPLHF
v_call: TRBV7-2; cdr3_aa: CASSLGRAMSNEQFF
v_call: TRBV7-9; cdr3_aa: CASSSSVEYEQYF
v_call: TRBV18; cdr3_aa: CASSPQYENTGELFF
v_call: TRBV9; cdr3_aa: CASSPDLRGSYNEQFF
v_call: TRBV2; cdr3_aa: CASRRGPGELFF
v_call: TRBV30; cdr3_aa: CAWSAPTLQGYEQYF
v_call: TRBV20-1; cdr3_aa: CSARASPDTQYF
v_call: TRBV19; cdr3_aa: CASSMRGSGANVLTF
v_call: TRBV5-4; cdr3_aa: CASSLRTSGSETQYF
v_call: TRBV12-3/TRBV12-4; cdr3_aa: CASSRQGASEAFF
v_call: TRBV27; cdr3_aa: CASTSGRGGHEQYF
v_call: TRBV5-1; cdr3_aa: CASSTLPGLADRTDTQYF
v_call: TRBV5-6; cdr3_aa: CASTIGSNQPQHF
v_call: TRBV19; cdr3_aa: CASGTVGRGYGGLSHYTDTQYF
v_call: TRBV7-2; cdr3_aa: CASSLALNTGELFF
v_call: TRBV6-2/TRBV6-3; cdr3_aa: CASNRDRVEETQYF
v_call: TRBV6-6; cdr3_aa: CASTPGDGGSPLHF
v_call: TRBV7-9; cdr3_aa: CASTARQGLKRETQYF
v_call: TRBV5-1; cdr3_aa: CASSLGEATGRETQYF
v_call: TRBV29-1; cdr3_aa: CSVPLGDNYGYTF
v_call: TRBV7-3; cdr3_aa: CASSPRGGGEQYF
v_call: TRBV6-5; cdr3_aa: CASSYYPSGYNEQFF
v_call: TRBV12-5; cdr3_aa: CASGQNGDTEAFF
v_call: TRBV12-3/TRBV12-4; cdr3_aa: CASGRRQETQYF
v_call: TRBV7-9; cdr3_aa: CASSQNPNTGELFF
v_call: TRBV4-1; cdr3_aa: CASTKTGGYNEQFF
v_call: TRBV9; cdr3_aa: CASSVIPGELFF
v_call: TRBV5-1; cdr3_aa: CASSPTSGAYNEQFF
v_call: TRBV4-3; cdr3_aa: CASSQGRQGGTGELFF
v_call: TRBV7-3; cdr3_aa: CASSSGTGTDTQYF
v_call: TRBV5-5; cdr3_aa: CASNRTLGTQYF
v_call: TRBV7-9; cdr3_aa: CASSLRGAEAFF
v_call: TRBV5-5; cdr3_aa: CASSLGLTGGFTEAFF
v_call: TRBV6-5; cdr3_aa: CASRRQGSNQPQHF
v_call: TRBV20-1; cdr3_aa: CSASPPREGNQPQHF
v_call: TRBV3-1; cdr3_aa: CASSQGSGDNEQFF